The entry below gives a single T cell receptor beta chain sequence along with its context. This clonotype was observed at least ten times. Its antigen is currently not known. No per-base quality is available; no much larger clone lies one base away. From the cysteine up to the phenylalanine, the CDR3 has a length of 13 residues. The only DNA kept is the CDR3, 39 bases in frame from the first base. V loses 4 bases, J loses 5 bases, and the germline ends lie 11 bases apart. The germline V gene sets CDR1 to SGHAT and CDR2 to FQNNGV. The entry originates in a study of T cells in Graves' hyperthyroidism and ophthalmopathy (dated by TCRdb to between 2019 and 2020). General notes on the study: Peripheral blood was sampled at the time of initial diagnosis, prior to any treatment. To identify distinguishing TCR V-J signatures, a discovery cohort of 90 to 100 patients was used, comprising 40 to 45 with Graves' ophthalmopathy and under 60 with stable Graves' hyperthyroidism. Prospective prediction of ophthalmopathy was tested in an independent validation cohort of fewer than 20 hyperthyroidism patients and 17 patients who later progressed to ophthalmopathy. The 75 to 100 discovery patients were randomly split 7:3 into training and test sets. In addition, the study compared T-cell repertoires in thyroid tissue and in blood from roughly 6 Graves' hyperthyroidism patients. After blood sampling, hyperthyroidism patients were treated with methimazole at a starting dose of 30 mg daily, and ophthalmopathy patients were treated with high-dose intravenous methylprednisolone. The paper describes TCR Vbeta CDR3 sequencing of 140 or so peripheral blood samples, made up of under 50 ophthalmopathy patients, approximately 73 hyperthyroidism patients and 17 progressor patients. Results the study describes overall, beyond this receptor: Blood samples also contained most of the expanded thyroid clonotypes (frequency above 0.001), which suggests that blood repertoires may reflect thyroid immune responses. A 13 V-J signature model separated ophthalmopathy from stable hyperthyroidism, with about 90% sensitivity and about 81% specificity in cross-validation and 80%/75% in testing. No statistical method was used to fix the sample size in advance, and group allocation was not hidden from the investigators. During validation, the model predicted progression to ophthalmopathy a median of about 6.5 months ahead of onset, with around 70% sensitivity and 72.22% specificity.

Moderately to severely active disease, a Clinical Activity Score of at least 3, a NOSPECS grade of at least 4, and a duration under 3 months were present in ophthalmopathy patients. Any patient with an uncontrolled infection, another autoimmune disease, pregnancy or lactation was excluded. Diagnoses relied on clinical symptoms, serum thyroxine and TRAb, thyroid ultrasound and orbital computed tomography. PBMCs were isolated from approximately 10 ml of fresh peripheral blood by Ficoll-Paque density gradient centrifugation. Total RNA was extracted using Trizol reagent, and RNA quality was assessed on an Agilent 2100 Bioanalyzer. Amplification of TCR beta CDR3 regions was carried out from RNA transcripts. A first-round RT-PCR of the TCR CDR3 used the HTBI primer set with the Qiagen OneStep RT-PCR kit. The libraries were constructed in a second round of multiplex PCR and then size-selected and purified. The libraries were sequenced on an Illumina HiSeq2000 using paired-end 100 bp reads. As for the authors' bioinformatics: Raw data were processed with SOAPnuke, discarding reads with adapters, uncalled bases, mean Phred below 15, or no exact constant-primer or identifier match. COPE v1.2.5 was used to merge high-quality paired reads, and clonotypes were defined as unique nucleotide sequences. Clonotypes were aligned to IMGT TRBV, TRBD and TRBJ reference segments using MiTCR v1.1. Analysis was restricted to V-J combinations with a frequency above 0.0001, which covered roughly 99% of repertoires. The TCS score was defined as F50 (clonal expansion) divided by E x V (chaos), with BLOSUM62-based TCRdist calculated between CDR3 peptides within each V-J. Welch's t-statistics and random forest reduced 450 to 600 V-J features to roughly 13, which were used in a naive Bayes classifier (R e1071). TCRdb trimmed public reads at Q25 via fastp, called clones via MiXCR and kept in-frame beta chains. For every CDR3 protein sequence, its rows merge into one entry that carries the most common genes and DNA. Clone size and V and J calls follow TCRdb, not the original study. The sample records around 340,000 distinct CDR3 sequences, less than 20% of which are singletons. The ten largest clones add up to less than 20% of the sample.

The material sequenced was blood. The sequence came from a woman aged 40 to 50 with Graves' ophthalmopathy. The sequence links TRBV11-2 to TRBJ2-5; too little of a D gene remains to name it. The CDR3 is CASSSGMRETQYF. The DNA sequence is TGTGCCAGCAGCTCTGGAATGAGGGAGACCCAGTACTTC.